These T cell receptor beta chains were read from a single sample in a study of beta chain features in type 1 diabetes. Method: immunoSEQ multiplex PCR; TCRdb's copy keeps in-frame clones and lacks some. Among around 200,000 clones listed, approximately 13% were seen once. Sequencing was carried out using central memory CD4+ T cells from blood. These TCRs come from a woman between 18 and 29 years old in good health. CDR3s include the opening cysteine and the closing phenylalanine or tryptophan. The D gene is left open where the match is weak. The size field is filled for only some rows; it gives once, few, many or a size class.

D: -
J: TRBJ1-5
size: -
V: TRBV2
DNA: TGTGCCAGCAGTGAAGCTTATTTTAGTCAGCCCCAGCATTTT
CDR3: CASSEAYFSQPQHF

D: -
J: TRBJ2-7
size: -
V: TRBV30
DNA: TGTGCCTGGAGCCACAGTCGTCTCGAGCAGTACTTC
CDR3: CAWSHSRLEQYF

D: -
J: TRBJ1-2
size: few
V: TRBV5-1
DNA: TGCGCCAGCAGCTTTGACGGGGGGCGCGAAGGCTACACCTTC
CDR3: CASSFDGGREGYTF

D: TRBD1
J: TRBJ2-6
size: -
V: TRBV2
DNA: TGTGCCAGCAGTAGGACAGGCTCGCTCTCTGGGGCCAACGTCCTGACTTTC
CDR3: CASSRTGSLSGANVLTF

D: -
J: TRBJ1-2
size: few
V: TRBV6-1
DNA: TGTGCCAGCAGTGAAATCCAGGCCGTACTTAACTATGGCTACACCTTC
CDR3: CASSEIQAVLNYGYTF

D: TRBD2
J: TRBJ2-1
size: many
V: TRBV7-3
DNA: TGTGCCAGCAGCTTATCGCTAGCGGGAGGGAACAATGAGCAGTTCTTC
CDR3: CASSLSLAGGNNEQFF

D: TRBD1
J: TRBJ2-7
size: few
V: TRBV5-1
DNA: TGCGCCAGCAGCCCCGGGGGACAGGGGACCTACGAGCAGTACTTC
CDR3: CASSPGGQGTYEQYF

D: -
J: TRBJ1-5
size: -
V: TRBV29-1
DNA: TGCAGCGTTCAGGGAAATAGCAATCAGCCCCAGCATTTT
CDR3: CSVQGNSNQPQHF

D: -
J: TRBJ1-2
size: -
V: TRBV27
DNA: TGTGCCAGCAGTTCCCCAGGGGAAGGCTACACCTTC
CDR3: CASSSPGEGYTF

D: TRBD2
J: TRBJ2-5
size: -
V: TRBV27
DNA: TGTGCCAGCAGCCGGGGGAGCGGGGTTTTAGAAGAGACCCAGTACTTC
CDR3: CASSRGSGVLEETQYF

D: -
J: TRBJ2-1
size: -
V: TRBV18
DNA: TGTGCCAGCTCACCACGCGAGACTAGAGACAATGAGCAGTTCTTC
CDR3: CASSPRETRDNEQFF

D: -
J: TRBJ2-1
size: few
V: TRBV9
DNA: TGTGCCAGCAGCGTAGGGACAAACTACTACAATGAGCAGTTCTTC
CDR3: CASSVGTNYYNEQFF

D: TRBD1
J: TRBJ1-1
size: -
V: TRBV27
DNA: TGTGCCAGCATCGAATACAGGGGGCATTACACTGAAGCTTTCTTT
CDR3: CASIEYRGHYTEAFF

D: TRBD1
J: TRBJ1-2
size: -
V: TRBV30
DNA: TGTGCCTGGAGGGAACAGGGGAACTATGGCTACACCTTC
CDR3: CAWREQGNYGYTF

D: TRBD1
J: TRBJ2-2
size: -
V: TRBV5-4
DNA: TGTGCCAGCAGCTCGGGACAGGGGGCGAGGACCGGGGAGCTGTTTTTT
CDR3: CASSSGQGARTGELFF

D: -
J: TRBJ2-7
size: few
V: TRBV28
DNA: TGTGCCAGCAGTTTATCCCCAGGGGCGGCCAAGCAGAGGGAGCAGTACTTC
CDR3: CASSLSPGAAKQREQYF

D: -
J: TRBJ1-5
size: few
V: TRBV7-2
DNA: TGTGCCAGCAGCACGGTGGGCAATCAGCCCCAGCATTTT
CDR3: CASSTVGNQPQHF

D: -
J: TRBJ2-2
size: -
V: TRBV11-2
DNA: TGTGCCAGCAGCCGCTTCATAGGAGGCACCGGGGAGCTGTTTTTT
CDR3: CASSRFIGGTGELFF

D: -
J: TRBJ1-1
size: -
V: TRBV5-1
DNA: TGCGCCAGCAGCGCACAGGGATACACTGAAGCTTTCTTT
CDR3: CASSAQGYTEAFF

D: TRBD1
J: TRBJ2-7
size: -
V: TRBV4-3
DNA: TGCGCCAGCAGCCAAGATCGTTGGCAGGGGGCCTACGAGCAGTACTTC
CDR3: CASSQDRWQGAYEQYF

D: -
J: TRBJ2-7
size: many
V: TRBV7-2
DNA: TGTGCCAGCAGCCACGACGCAGGGAACCCTTACGAGCAGTACTTC
CDR3: CASSHDAGNPYEQYF

D: -
J: TRBJ1-1
size: few
V: TRBV6-6
DNA: TGTGCCAGCAGTTACTCGAGTGGGAGGAACACTGAAGCTTTCTTT
CDR3: CASSYSSGRNTEAFF

D: TRBD1
J: TRBJ1-1
size: many
V: TRBV29-1
DNA: TGCAGCGTTCGACAGGGTAACACTGAAGCTTTCTTT
CDR3: CSVRQGNTEAFF

D: TRBD1
J: TRBJ2-2
size: -
V: TRBV7-8
DNA: TGTGCCAGCAGCTCCTACAGGGGAGCCGGGGAGCTGTTTTTT
CDR3: CASSSYRGAGELFF

D: TRBD2
J: TRBJ2-7
size: -
V: TRBV30
DNA: TGTGCCTGGAGTGTAAAGGCGGGAGCGAGGGAGCAGTACTTC
CDR3: CAWSVKAGAREQYF

D: TRBD1
J: TRBJ1-2
size: few
V: TRBV30
DNA: TGTGCCTGGAGTCGGACAGGGTTGATCTATGGCTACACCTTC
CDR3: CAWSRTGLIYGYTF

D: -
J: TRBJ2-7
size: -
V: TRBV6-6
DNA: TGTGCCAGCAGTCAACAGGGAGTTTCCGAGCAGTACTTC
CDR3: CASSQQGVSEQYF

D: TRBD2
J: TRBJ2-2
size: -
V: TRBV11-2
DNA: TGTGCCAGCAGCCCCGGACTAGTTCGCGGGGAGCTGTTTTTT
CDR3: CASSPGLVRGELFF

D: -
J: TRBJ2-2
size: -
V: TRBV6-1
DNA: TGTGCCAGCACAATCTATGACAGCACCGGGGAGCTGTTTTTT
CDR3: CASTIYDSTGELFF

D: TRBD1
J: TRBJ2-1
size: few
V: TRBV4-2
DNA: TGTGCCAGCAGCCAGGGACAGTTGGGGACCTTAGACAATGAGCAGTTCTTC
CDR3: CASSQGQLGTLDNEQFF

D: -
J: TRBJ2-3
size: few
V: TRBV28
DNA: TGTGCCAGCAGCCCTAGCTTTGGAGGCACAGATACGCAGTATTTT
CDR3: CASSPSFGGTDTQYF

D: TRBD2
J: TRBJ2-7
size: -
V: TRBV7-2
DNA: TGTGCCAGCAGCTTAGCTGGACTAGCGGGAGATGAGCAGTACTTC
CDR3: CASSLAGLAGDEQYF

D: TRBD1
J: TRBJ2-2
size: -
V: TRBV11-2
DNA: TGTGCCAGCAGTACCGTTACAGGGGGCGCGGCCGGGGAGCTGTTTTTT
CDR3: CASSTVTGGAAGELFF

D: TRBD1
J: TRBJ2-2
size: -
V: TRBV7-3
DNA: TGTGCCAGCAGGAACAGGGGTACCGGGGAGCTGTTTTTT
CDR3: CASRNRGTGELFF

D: -
J: TRBJ1-1
size: few
V: TRBV9
DNA: TGTGCCAGCAGCCCTTCCCGGGGGAACACTGAAGCTTTCTTT
CDR3: CASSPSRGNTEAFF

D: -
J: TRBJ2-1
size: few
V: TRBV18
DNA: TGTGCCAGCTCACTTTCCTTCTACAATGAGCAGTTCTTC
CDR3: CASSLSFYNEQFF

D: -
J: TRBJ2-1
size: -
V: TRBV6-6
DNA: TGTGCCAGCAGTACGGAGGGTAGAGGTGAGCAGTTCTTC
CDR3: CASSTEGRGEQFF

D: -
J: TRBJ1-1
size: -
V: TRBV11-3
DNA: TGTGCCAGCAGCTCCAACATGAACACTGAAGCTTTCTTT
CDR3: CASSSNMNTEAFF

D: -
J: TRBJ2-1
size: -
V: TRBV19
DNA: TGTGCCAGTAGTATTCAGGGCCAACGTTGGAATGAGCAGTTCTTC
CDR3: CASSIQGQRWNEQFF

D: -
J: TRBJ2-1
size: few
V: TRBV19
DNA: TGTGCCAGTAGTATAGCCAGGGGCCGCCTCAATGAGCAGTTCTTC
CDR3: CASSIARGRLNEQFF

D: -
J: TRBJ1-2
size: few
V: TRBV7-2
DNA: TGTGCCAGCAGCTTAGAAGGGGATGGCTACACCTTC
CDR3: CASSLEGDGYTF

D: TRBD2
J: TRBJ2-1
size: few
V: TRBV7-8
DNA: TGTGCCAGCAGCTATCGGGGAGGGCCCAGGAATGAGCAGTTCTTC
CDR3: CASSYRGGPRNEQFF

D: -
J: TRBJ2-4
size: few
V: TRBV11-2
DNA: TGTGCCAGCACCATAGGTCCCGGCCGGGATATCAAAAACATTCAGTACTTC
CDR3: CASTIGPGRDIKNIQYF

D: TRBD1
J: TRBJ1-3
size: few
V: TRBV5-1
DNA: TGCGCCAGCAGCTCCCGGACAGGAGACTCTGGAAACACCATATATTTT
CDR3: CASSSRTGDSGNTIYF

D: -
J: TRBJ1-1
size: -
V: TRBV2
DNA: TGTGCCAGCAGTGAACGCTCCACCGGGTTAAGTCCCCGAGCTTTCTTT
CDR3: CASSERSTGLSPRAFF

D: -
J: TRBJ2-5
size: few
V: TRBV27
DNA: TGTGCCAGCAGGCGCCCCCCTCAAGAGACCCAGTACTTC
CDR3: CASRRPPQETQYF

D: -
J: TRBJ2-1
size: few
V: TRBV21-1
DNA: TGTGCCAGCAGCAAGATCCGACAGGGAAGGTTTGAGGATGAGCAGTTCTTC
CDR3: CASSKIRQGRFEDEQFF

D: TRBD1
J: TRBJ1-2
size: few
V: TRBV6-5
DNA: TGTGCCAGCAGTTACCAAGGACAGGGAGGATATGGCTACACCTTC
CDR3: CASSYQGQGGYGYTF

D: -
J: TRBJ2-1
size: -
V: TRBV30
DNA: TGTGCCTGGAGTGAGGGGTGGCCAGCTAAAAACTACAATGAGCAGTTCTTC
CDR3: CAWSEGWPAKNYNEQFF

D: TRBD1
J: TRBJ2-5
size: few
V: TRBV4-1
DNA: TGCGCCAGTCCGACAGGGCGAGGAGAGACCCAGTACTTC
CDR3: CASPTGRGETQYF

D: TRBD1
J: TRBJ2-7
size: few
V: TRBV5-1
DNA: TGCGCCAGCAGCTTGGACGGGACAGTCTACGAGCAGTACTTC
CDR3: CASSLDGTVYEQYF

D: TRBD1
J: TRBJ1-2
size: -
V: TRBV12-5
DNA: TGTGCTAGTGGTTTCGGACAGGGTGGGTCGTATGGCTACACCTTC
CDR3: CASGFGQGGSYGYTF

D: TRBD1
J: TRBJ2-1
size: -
V: TRBV30
DNA: TGTGCCTGGAGTGTAGCCCGGGACAGGGGGACTGGAGATGAGCAGTTCTTC
CDR3: CAWSVARDRGTGDEQFF

D: TRBD1
J: TRBJ2-1
size: few
V: TRBV7-2
DNA: TGTGCCAGCAGCTTAGGCGGGACAGGGAACTACAATGAGCAGTTCTTC
CDR3: CASSLGGTGNYNEQFF

D: -
J: TRBJ2-6
size: few
V: TRBV9
DNA: TGTGCCAGCAGCCTAGGGGGGGGCTCTGGGGCCAACGTCCTGACTTTC
CDR3: CASSLGGGSGANVLTF

D: TRBD1
J: TRBJ2-5
size: few
V: TRBV5-1
DNA: TGCGCCAGCAGCACGGGGAGGACAGGGGCGGAGACCCAGTACTTC
CDR3: CASSTGRTGAETQYF

D: -
J: TRBJ2-1
size: few
V: TRBV10-3
DNA: TGTGCCATCGGGGCTGCCAAGGGTGTATCCAATGAGCAGTTCTTC
CDR3: CAIGAAKGVSNEQFF

D: TRBD2
J: TRBJ2-7
size: -
V: TRBV11-3
DNA: TGTGCCAGCAGCTTAGTCGGAGCGGGAGTGGGTGAGCAGTACTTC
CDR3: CASSLVGAGVGEQYF

D: -
J: TRBJ1-5
size: -
V: TRBV28
DNA: TGTGCCAGCAGTTTGGGCGGGGGGGCGGTGGGTCAGCCCCAGCATTTT
CDR3: CASSLGGGAVGQPQHF